This paragraph reports one TCR beta chain. At one end, the junction sequence differs from germline, possibly due to a read error. The data stem from a study of blood T cells in healthy people across ages. The CDR3 consists of 13 residues. Looked up from germline, CDR1 is MGHRA and CDR2 is YSYEKL. Primed by a sample-barcoded 5' primer and a J-beta primer mix, a second PCR proceeded for 7 to 11 cycles. Each CDR3 protein is one row after TCRdb ran MiXCR on the 5' RACE reads. The table lists about 1.5 million distinct CDR3 sequences, approximately 43% of them singletons. This receptor was obtained from a woman aged 18-29 years in good health. The chain couples TRBV4-1 to TRBJ2-2; D uncertain. Material for sequencing was blood. The CDR3 region is CASNQFHTGELFF. CDR3 coding DNA: TGCGCCAGCAACCAATTCCACACCGGGGAGCTGTTTTTT.